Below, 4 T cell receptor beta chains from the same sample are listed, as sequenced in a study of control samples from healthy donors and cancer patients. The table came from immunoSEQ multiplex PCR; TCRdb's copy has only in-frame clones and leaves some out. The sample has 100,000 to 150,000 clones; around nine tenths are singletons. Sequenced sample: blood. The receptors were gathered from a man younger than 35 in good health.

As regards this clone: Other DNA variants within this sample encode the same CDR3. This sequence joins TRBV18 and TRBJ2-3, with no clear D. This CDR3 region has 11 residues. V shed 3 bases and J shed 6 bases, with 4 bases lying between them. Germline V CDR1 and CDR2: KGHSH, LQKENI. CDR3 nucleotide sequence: TGTGCCAGCTCACCTGGGGATACGCAGTATTTT. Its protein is CASSPGDTQYF.

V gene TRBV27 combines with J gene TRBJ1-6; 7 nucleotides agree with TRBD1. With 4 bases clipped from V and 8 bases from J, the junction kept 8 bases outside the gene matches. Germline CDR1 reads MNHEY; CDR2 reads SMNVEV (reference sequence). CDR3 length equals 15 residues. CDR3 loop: CASSSRPTGDSPLHF. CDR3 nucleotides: TGTGCCAGCAGTTCTCGACCCACAGGGGATTCACCCCTCCACTTT.

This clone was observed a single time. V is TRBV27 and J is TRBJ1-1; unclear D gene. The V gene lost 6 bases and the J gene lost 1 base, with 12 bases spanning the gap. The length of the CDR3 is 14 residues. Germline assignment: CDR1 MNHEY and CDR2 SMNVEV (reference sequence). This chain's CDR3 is CASRREKGNTEAFF. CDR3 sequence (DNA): TGTGCCAGCAGGAGAGAAAAGGGGAACACTGAAGCTTTCTTT.

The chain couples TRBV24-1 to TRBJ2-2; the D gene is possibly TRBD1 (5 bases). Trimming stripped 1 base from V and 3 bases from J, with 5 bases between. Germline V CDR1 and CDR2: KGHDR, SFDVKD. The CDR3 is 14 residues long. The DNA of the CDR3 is TGTGCCACCAGTGATTTCAGGGACACCGGGGAGCTGTTTTTT. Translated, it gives CATSDFRDTGELFF.